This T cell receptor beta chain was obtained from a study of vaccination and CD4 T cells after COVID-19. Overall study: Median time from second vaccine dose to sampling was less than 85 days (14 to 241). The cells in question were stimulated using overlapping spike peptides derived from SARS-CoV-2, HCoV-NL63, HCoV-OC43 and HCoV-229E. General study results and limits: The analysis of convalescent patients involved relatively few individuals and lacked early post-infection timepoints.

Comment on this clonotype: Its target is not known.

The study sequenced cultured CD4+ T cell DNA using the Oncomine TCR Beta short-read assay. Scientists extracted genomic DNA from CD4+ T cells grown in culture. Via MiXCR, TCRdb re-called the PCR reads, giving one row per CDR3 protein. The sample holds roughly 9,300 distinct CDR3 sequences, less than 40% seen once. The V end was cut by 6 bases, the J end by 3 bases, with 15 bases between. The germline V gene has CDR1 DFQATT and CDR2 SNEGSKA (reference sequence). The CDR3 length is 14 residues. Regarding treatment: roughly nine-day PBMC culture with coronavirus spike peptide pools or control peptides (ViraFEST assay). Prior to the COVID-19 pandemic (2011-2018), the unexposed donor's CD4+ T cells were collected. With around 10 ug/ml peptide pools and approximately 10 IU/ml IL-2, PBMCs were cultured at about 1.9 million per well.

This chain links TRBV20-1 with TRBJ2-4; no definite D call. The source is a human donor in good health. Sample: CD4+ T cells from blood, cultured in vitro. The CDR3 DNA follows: TGCAGTGCCCGGGCCACACTCAACAAAAACATTCAGTACTTC. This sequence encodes CSARATLNKNIQYF.